A selection of T cell receptor beta chains follows, all from one sample in a study of blood T cell repertoires in COVID-19. Method: immunoSEQ multiplex PCR; TCRdb's copy keeps in-frame clones and lacks some. The table has about 72,000 clones, 86% seen once. The sequenced sample consisted of peripheral blood. Every receptor here comes from a man aged 65 to 85 with active or convalescent COVID-19. CDR3s include the opening cysteine and the closing phenylalanine or tryptophan. Clone size is given for some rows only: seen once, a few or many times, or a class if the clone is expanded.

>-|TRBJ2-1|TRBV5-4
CASSPTSGSAIYNEQFF
>-|TRBJ1-4|TRBV5-1
CASSSGASREKLFF
>-|TRBJ2-3|TRBV19
CASRLASTDTQYF
>once|TRBJ2-2|TRBV18
CASSPKAGGPGPNTGELFF
>-|TRBJ1-1|TRBV5-1
CASSRAERLRDTEAFF
>-|TRBJ2-1|TRBV7-6
CASSLETGTGQFF
>-|TRBJ1-4|TRBV9
CASSVAGGENNEKLFF
>-|TRBJ2-7|TRBV6-2/TRBV6-3
CASSYPGYEQYF
>-|TRBJ1-2|TRBV30
CAWSEVRGYTF
>-|TRBJ1-2|TRBV24-1
CATSDLGGFGYTF
>-|TRBJ2-7|TRBV28
CASKGRGQGNYEQYF
>-|TRBJ2-1|TRBV7-3
CASSFKGVNEQFF
>-|TRBJ1-2|TRBV12-3/TRBV12-4
CASSRGGRYTF
>-|TRBJ2-7|TRBV5-1
CASNPGTSGDYVQYF
>-|TRBJ1-5|TRBV24-1
CATSGGLNSNQPQHF
>-|TRBJ2-3|TRBV2
CASSAFFADTQYF
>-|TRBJ2-1|TRBV6-5
CASSPLGTSYNEQFF
>-|TRBJ1-2|TRBV19
CASSFNREFLRGYTF
>-|TRBJ1-1|TRBV28
CASSLGRMNTEAFF
>-|TRBJ2-3|TRBV4-2
CASSQGSSGSSTDTQYF
>-|TRBJ1-5|TRBV19
CASTPLRYSNQPQHF
>-|TRBJ2-5|TRBV11-1
CASSVGQETQYF
>-|TRBJ2-5|TRBV2
CASKQREGGETQYF
>-|TRBJ2-7|TRBV11-2
CASSHRLAGNEEQYF
>-|TRBJ1-4|TRBV28
CASGQGVATNEKLFF
>-|TRBJ1-2|TRBV6-1
CASSEDRVGYGYTF
>-|TRBJ1-6|TRBV2
CASRDRGTYNSPLHF
>once|TRBJ2-7|TRBV5-6
CASSLLRLGSYEQYF
>-|TRBJ2-1|TRBV18
CASSQLAGSYNEQFF
>-|TRBJ1-4|TRBV7-2
CASSFRSGLVSNEKLFF
>-|TRBJ2-7|TRBV5-1
CASSFQGEEQYF
>-|TRBJ2-3|TRBV28
CASRGGTAAGTDTQYF
>-|TRBJ2-3|TRBV6-4
CASSDLAGGTDTQYF
>-|TRBJ2-7|TRBV27
CASSPLTGSREQYF
>-|TRBJ2-7|TRBV3-1/TRBV3-2
CASSRSRVLGLEQYF
>-|TRBJ2-3|TRBV11-3
CASSLGEDTQYF
>-|TRBJ2-7|TRBV29-1
CSVPGREGNLYEQYF
>once|TRBJ1-2|TRBV20-1
CSALGQNGYTF
>few|TRBJ2-7|TRBV30
CAYSSGRFSYEQYF
>-|TRBJ1-2|TRBV10-3
CAIAGTGGSGYTF
>-|TRBJ2-3|TRBV4-3
CASSQIWDRGGTDTQYF
>-|TRBJ2-7|TRBV6-1
CASSDMGPYEQYF
>-|TRBJ2-1|TRBV9
CASTRGGLAVYNEQFF
>-|TRBJ2-3|TRBV7-6
CASSLDGPDTQYF
>-|TRBJ1-5|TRBV7-2
CASSPYNQPQHF
>-|TRBJ2-1|TRBV4-1
CASSPVFRQGRLGNEQFF
>once|TRBJ2-7|TRBV27
CASSLMGASGF
>-|TRBJ2-7|TRBV7-2
CASSLYGAVYEQYF
>once|TRBJ2-7|TRBV6-5
CASRLTSGSPHEQYF
>-|TRBJ2-2|TRBV7-3
CASSTSPQGSRSTGELFF